This note documents a single T cell receptor (beta chain) sequence. The CDR3 is 13 amino acids. Germline V gene lookup returns CDR1 MNHNS and CDR2 SASEGT. Unmatched junction bases numbered 10, after V lost 3 bases and J lost 14 bases. Clones were read by immunoSEQ multiplex PCR, and TCRdb kept only the in-frame ones, dropping some. The profile covers roughly 86,000 clones, with about 90% appearing a single time and approximately 3% taken by the ten largest. This record comes from a study of OX40 agonist ivuxolimab in advanced cancers. Background on the study: One patient with hepatocellular carcinoma and two with cutaneous melanoma, three in all, had partial responses.

A history of autoimmune disease or systemic immunosuppression excluded patients. The source was CD4+ or CD8+ T cells sorted from blood, collected in a trial of the OX40 agonist ivuxolimab. V is TRBV6-1 and J is TRBJ2-3, with 8 positions matching TRBD2. The origin of this receptor is an adult with an advanced solid tumor such as melanoma, head and neck, liver or kidney cancer. The CDR3 region has the DNA TGTGCCAGCAGTGATCTGGCTAGCGGGTCCAGGTATTTT. Residues: CASSDLASGSRYF.